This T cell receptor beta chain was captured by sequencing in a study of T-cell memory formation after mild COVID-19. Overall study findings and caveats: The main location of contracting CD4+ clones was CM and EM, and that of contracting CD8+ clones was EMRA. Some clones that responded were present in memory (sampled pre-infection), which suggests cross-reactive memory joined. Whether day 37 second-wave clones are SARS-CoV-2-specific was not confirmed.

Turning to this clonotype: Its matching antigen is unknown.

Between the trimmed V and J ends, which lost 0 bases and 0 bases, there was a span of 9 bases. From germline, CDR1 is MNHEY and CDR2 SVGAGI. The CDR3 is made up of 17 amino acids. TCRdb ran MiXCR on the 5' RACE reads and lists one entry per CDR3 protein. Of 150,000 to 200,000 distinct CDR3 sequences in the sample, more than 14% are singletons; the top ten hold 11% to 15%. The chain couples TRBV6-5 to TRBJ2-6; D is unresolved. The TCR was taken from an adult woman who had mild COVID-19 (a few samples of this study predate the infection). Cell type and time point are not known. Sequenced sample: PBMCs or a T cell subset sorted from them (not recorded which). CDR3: CASSYSLASSGANVLTF. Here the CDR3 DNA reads TGTGCCAGCAGTTACTCTTTGGCCAGCTCTGGGGCCAACGTCCTGACTTTC.